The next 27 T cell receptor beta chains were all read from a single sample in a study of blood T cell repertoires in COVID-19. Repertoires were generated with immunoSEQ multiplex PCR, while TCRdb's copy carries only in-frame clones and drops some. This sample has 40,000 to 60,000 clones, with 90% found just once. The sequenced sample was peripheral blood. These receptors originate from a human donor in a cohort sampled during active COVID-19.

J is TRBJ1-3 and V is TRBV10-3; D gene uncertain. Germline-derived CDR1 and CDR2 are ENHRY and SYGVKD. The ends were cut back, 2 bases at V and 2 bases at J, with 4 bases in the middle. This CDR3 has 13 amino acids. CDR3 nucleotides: TGTGCCATCAGTGAGGAGGCTGGAAACACCATATATTTT. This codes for CAISEEAGNTIYF.

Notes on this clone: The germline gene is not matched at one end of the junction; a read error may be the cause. The CDR3, as DNA: TGTGCCAGCACTTACGATCGGGACATGAACACTGAAGCTTTCTTT. Amino acids: CASTYDRDMNTEAFF. The V gene is TRBV6-5, the J gene TRBJ1-1, with D possibly being TRBD1 (6 bases). The germline V gene encodes CDR1 MNHEY and CDR2 SVGAGI. This CDR3 has 15 amino acids.

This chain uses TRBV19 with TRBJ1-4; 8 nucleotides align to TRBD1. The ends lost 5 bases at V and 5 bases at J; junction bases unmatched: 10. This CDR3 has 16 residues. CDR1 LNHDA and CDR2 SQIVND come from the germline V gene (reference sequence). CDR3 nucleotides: TGTGCCAGTAGTGTAAAAACCGGGACAGGAAATGAAAAACTGTTTTTT. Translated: CASSVKTGTGNEKLFF.

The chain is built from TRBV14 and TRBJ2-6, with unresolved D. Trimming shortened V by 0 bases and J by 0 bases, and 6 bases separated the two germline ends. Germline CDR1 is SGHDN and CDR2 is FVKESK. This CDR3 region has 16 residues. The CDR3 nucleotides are TGTGCCAGCAGCCAAGACAGGAACTCTGGGGCCAACGTCCTGACTTTC. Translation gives CASSQDRNSGANVLTF.

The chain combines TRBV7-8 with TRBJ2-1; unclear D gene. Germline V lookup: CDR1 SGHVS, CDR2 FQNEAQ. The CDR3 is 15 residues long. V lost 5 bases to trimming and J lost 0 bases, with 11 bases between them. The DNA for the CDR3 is TGTGCCAGCAGCCCCCCGAGGAGCTCCTACAATGAGCAGTTCTTC. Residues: CASSPPRSSYNEQFF.

CDR3 sequence (DNA): TGTGCCAGCAGCTATCGACTAGCGGGAGAGGAAGATACGCAGTATTTT. Protein: CASSYRLAGEEDTQYF. V usage is TRBV5-4 and J usage is TRBJ2-3; 12 bases are shared with TRBD2. The CDR3 length is 16 residues. J was trimmed by 5 bases and V by 3 bases; bases with no gene match: 7. The germline gives CDR1 SGHNT, CDR2 YYREEE (reference sequence).

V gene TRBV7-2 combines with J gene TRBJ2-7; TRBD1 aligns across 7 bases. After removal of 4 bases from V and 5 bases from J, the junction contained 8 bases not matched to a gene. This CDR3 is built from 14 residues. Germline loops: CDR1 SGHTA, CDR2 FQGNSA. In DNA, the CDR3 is TGTGCCAGCAGCTCCTCGACAGGGATTGACGAGCAGTACTTC. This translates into CASSSSTGIDEQYF.

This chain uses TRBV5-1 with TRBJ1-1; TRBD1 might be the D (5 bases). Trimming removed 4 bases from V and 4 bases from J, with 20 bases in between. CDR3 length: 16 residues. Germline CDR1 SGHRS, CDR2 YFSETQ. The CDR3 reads CASSPGSGGGATEAFF. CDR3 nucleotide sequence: TGCGCCAGCAGCCCCGGGTCCGGGGGAGGGGCCACTGAAGCTTTCTTT. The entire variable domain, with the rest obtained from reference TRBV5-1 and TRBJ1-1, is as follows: KAGVTQTPRYLIKTRGQQVTLSCSPISGHRSVSWYQQTPGQGLQFLFEYFSETQRNKGNFPGRFSGRQFSNSRSEMNVSTLELGDSALYLCASSPGSGGGATEAFFGQGTRLTVV.

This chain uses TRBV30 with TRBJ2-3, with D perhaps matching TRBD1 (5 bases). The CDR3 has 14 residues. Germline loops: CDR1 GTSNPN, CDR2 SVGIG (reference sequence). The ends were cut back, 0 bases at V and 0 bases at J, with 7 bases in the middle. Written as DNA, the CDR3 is TGTGCCTGGAGTGTTGGGGCTAGCACAGATACGCAGTATTTT. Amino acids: CAWSVGASTDTQYF.

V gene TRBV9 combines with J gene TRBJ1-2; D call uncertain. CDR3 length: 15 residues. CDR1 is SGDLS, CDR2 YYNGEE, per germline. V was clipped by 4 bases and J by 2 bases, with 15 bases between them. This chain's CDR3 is CASSLNDGVNYGYTF. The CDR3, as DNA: TGTGCCAGCAGCCTCAACGACGGGGTAAACTATGGCTACACCTTC.

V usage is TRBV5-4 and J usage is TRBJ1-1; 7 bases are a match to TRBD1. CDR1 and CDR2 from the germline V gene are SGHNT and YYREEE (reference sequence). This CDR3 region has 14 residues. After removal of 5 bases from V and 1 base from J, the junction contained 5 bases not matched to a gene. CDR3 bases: TGTGCCAGCAGTCGGGACAGATCGAACACTGAAGCTTTCTTT. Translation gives CASSRDRSNTEAFF.

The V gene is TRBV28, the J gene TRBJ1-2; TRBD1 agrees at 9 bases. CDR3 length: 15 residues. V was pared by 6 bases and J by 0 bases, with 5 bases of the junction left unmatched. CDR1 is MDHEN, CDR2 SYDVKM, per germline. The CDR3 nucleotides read TGTGCCAGCAGCCCCACAGGGGGCACTAACTATGGCTACACCTTC. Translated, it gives CASSPTGGTNYGYTF.

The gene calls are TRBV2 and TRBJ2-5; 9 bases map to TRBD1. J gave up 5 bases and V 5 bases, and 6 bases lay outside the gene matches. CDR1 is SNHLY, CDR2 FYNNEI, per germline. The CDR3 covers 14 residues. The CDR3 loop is CASSTDRGAETQYF. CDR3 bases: TGTGCCAGCAGTACGGACAGGGGTGCGGAGACCCAGTACTTC.

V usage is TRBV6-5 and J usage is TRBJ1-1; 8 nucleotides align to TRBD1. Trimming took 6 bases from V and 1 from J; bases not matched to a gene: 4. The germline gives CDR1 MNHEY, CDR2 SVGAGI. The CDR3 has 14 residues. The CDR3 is CASRDRVKNTEAFF. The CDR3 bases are TGTGCCAGCAGGGACAGGGTCAAGAACACTGAAGCTTTCTTT.

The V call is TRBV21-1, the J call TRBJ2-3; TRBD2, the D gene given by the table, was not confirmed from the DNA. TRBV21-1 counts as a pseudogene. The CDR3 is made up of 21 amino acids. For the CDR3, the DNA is TGTGCCAGCAGCAGTTCCTTCACTGAACTCCTACGGGGGGAGCGCGGGAATACGCAGTATTTT. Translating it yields CASSSSFTELLRGERGNTQYF.

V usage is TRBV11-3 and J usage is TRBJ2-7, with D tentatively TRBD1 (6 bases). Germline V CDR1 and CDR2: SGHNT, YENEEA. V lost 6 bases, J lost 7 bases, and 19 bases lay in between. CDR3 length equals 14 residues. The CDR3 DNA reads TGTGCCAGCAGGGGCCCGGACAGACCTTGGGAGCAGTACGTC. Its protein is CASRGPDRPWEQYV.

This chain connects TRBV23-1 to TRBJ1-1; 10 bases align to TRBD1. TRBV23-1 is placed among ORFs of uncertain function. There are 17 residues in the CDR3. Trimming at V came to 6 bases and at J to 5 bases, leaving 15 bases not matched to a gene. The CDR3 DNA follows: TGCGCCAGCAGCCTAGTCCCGGGACAGGGGATAGGGACTGAAGCTTTCTTT. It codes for CASSLVPGQGIGTEAFF.

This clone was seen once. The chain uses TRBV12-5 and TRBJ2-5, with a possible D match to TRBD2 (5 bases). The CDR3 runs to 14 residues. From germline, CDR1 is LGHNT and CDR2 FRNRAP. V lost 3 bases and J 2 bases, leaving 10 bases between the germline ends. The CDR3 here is CASGFGERQETQYF. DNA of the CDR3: TGTGCTAGTGGTTTCGGGGAAAGACAAGAGACCCAGTACTTC.

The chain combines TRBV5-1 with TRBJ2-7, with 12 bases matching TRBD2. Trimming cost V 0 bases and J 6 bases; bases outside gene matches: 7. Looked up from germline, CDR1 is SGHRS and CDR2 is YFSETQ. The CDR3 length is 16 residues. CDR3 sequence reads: CASSLGPLAGGGEQYF. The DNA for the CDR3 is TGCGCCAGCAGCTTGGGTCCACTAGCGGGAGGCGGCGAGCAGTACTTC.

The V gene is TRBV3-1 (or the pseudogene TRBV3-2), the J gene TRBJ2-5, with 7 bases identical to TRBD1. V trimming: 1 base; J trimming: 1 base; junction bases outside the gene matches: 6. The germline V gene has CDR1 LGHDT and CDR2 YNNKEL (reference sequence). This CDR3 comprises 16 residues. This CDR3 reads CASSQARTGPQETQYF. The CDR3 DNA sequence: TGTGCCAGCAGCCAAGCCCGGACAGGCCCCCAAGAGACCCAGTACTTC.

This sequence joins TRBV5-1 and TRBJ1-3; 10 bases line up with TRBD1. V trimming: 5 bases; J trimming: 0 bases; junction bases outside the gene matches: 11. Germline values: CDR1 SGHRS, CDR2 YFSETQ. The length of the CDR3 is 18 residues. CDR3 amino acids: CASRRSGTGAYSGNTIYF. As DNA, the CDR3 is TGCGCCAGCAGGAGATCCGGGACAGGGGCCTACTCTGGAAACACCATATATTTT.

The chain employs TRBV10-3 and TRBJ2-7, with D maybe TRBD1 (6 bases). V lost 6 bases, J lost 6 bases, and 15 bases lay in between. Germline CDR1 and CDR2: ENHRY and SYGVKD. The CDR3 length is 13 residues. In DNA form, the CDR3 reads TGTGCCATCAGGGGACACAGTCCAGGCGAGCAGTACTTC. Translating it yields CAIRGHSPGEQYF.

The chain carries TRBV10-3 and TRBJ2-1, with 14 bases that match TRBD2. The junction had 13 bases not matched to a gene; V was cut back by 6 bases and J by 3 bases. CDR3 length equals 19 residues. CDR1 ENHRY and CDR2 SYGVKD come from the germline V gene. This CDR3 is CAISLAGTSGSTSYNEQFF. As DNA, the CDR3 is TGTGCCATCAGCCTAGCCGGGACTAGCGGGAGTACGAGCTACAATGAGCAGTTCTTC.

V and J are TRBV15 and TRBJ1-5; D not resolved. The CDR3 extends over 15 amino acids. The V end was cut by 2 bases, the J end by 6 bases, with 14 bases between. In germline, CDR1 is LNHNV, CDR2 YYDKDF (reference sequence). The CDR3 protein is CATSRFSPGVQPQHF. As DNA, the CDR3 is TGTGCCACCAGCAGATTCTCACCGGGAGTTCAGCCCCAGCATTTT.

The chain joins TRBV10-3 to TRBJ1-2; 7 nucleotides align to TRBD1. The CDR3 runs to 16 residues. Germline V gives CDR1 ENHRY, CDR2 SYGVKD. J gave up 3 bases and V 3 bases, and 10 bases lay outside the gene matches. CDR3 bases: TGTGCCATCAGTGAACCCGGGGACAGATACGACTATGGCTACACCTTC. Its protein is CAISEPGDRYDYGYTF.

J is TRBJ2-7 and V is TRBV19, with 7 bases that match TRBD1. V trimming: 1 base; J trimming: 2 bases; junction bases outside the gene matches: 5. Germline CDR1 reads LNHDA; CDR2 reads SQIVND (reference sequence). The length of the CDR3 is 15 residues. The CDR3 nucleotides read TGTGCCAGTAGTATAGGTGGCCAGGGGGCCTACGAGCAGTACTTC. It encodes CASSIGGQGAYEQYF.

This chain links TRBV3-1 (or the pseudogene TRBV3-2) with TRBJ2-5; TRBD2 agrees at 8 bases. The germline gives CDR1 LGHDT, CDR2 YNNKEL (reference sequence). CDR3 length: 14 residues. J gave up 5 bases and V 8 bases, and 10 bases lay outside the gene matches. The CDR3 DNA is TGTGCCAGCCAGCTAGCGGGCGATCAGGAGACCCAGTACTTC. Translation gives CASQLAGDQETQYF.